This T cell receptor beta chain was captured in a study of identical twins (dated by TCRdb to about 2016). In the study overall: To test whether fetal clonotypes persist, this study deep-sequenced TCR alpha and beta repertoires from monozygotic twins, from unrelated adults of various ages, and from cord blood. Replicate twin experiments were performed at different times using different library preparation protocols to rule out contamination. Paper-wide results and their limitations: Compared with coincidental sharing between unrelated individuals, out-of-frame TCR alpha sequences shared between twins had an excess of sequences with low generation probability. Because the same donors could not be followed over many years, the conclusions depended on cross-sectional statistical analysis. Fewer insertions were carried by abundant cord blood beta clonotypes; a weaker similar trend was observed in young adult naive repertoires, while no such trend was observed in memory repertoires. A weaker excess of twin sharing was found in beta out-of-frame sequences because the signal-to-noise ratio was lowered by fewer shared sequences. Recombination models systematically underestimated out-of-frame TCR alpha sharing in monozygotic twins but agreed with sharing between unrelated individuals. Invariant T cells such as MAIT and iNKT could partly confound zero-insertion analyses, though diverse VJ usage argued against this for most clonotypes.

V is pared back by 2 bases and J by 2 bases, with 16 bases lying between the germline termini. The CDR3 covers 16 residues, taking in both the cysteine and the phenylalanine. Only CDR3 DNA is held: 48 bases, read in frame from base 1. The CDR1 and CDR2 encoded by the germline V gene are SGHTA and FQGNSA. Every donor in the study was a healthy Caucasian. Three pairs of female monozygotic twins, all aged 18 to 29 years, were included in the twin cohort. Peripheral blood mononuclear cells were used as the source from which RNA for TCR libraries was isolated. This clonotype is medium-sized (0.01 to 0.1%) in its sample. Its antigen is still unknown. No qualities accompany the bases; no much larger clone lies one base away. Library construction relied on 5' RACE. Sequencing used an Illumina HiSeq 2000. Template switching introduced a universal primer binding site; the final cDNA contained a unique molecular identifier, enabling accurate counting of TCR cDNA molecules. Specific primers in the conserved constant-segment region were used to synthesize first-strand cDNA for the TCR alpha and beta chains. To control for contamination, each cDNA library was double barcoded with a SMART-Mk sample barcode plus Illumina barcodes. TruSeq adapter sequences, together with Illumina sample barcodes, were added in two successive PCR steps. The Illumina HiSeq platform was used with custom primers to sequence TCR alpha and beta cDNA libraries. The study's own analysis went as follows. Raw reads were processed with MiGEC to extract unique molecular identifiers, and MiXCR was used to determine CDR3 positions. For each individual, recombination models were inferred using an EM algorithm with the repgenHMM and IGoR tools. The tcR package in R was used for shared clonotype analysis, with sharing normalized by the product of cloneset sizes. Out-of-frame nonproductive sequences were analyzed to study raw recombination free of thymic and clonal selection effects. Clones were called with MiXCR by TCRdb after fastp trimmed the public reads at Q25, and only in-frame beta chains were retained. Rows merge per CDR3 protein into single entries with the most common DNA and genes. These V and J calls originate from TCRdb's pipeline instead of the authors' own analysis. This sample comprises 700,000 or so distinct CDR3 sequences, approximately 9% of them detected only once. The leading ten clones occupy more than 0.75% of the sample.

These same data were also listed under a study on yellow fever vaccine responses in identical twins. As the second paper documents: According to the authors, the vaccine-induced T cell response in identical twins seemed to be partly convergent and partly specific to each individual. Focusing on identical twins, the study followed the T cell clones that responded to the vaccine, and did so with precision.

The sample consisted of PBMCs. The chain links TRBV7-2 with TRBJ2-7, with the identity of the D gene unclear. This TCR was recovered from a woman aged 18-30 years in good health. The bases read TGTGCCAGCAGCTTAACGGACCGATTCAGTACCTACGAGCAGTACTTC. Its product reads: CASSLTDRFSTYEQYF.